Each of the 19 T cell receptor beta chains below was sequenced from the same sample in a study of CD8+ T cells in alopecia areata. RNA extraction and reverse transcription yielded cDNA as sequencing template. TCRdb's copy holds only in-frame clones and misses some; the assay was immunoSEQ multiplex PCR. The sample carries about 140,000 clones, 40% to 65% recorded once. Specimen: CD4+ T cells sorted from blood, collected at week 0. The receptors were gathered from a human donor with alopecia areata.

CDR3 sequence (DNA): TGTGCCTCGAGCGGGGGCAGTACAGATACGCAGTATTTT. Translating it yields CASSGGSTDTQYF. The chain carries TRBV7-9 and TRBJ2-3; 8 nucleotides align to TRBD2. Germline V CDR1 and CDR2: SEHNR, FQNEAQ (reference sequence). This CDR3 contains 13 residues. Trimming took 11 bases from V and 3 from J; bases not matched to a gene: 7.

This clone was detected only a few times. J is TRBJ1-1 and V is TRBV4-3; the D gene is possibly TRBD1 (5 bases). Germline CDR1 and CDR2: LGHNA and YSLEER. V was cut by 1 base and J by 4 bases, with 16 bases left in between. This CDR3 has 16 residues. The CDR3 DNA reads TGCGCCAGCAGCCAAGTAAGGACAACGGGATTCACTGAAGCTTTCTTT. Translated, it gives CASSQVRTTGFTEAFF.

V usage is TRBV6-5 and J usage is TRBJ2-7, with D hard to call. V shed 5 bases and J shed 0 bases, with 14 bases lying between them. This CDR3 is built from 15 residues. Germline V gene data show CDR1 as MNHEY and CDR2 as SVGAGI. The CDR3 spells CASSGPTRGSYEQYF. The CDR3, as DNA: TGTGCCAGCAGTGGGCCAACGAGAGGCTCCTACGAGCAGTACTTC.

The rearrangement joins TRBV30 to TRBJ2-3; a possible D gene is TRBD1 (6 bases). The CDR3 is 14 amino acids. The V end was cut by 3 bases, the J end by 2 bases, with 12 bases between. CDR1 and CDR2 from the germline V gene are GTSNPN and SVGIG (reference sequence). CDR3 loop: CAWSPGDLTDTQYF. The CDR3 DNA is TGTGCCTGGAGCCCAGGGGACCTCACAGATACGCAGTATTTT.

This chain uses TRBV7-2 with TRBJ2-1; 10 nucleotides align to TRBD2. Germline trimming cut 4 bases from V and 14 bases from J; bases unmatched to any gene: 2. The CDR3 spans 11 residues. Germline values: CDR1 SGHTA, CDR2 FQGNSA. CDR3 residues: CASSYLAGEFF. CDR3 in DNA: TGTGCCAGCAGCTATCTAGCGGGGGAGTTCTTC.

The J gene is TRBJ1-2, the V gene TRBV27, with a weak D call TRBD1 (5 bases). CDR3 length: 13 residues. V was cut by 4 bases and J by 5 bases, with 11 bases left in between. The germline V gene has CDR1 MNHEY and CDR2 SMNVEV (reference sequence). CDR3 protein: CASSSGRKYGYTF. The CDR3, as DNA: TGTGCCAGCAGTTCGGGACGGAAATATGGCTACACCTTC.

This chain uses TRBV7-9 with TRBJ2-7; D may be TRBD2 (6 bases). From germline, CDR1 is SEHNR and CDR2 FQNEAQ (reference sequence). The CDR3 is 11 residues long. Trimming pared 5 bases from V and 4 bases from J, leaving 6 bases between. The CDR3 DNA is TGTGCCAGCAGCCGGGGGTACGAGCAGTACTTC. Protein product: CASSRGYEQYF.

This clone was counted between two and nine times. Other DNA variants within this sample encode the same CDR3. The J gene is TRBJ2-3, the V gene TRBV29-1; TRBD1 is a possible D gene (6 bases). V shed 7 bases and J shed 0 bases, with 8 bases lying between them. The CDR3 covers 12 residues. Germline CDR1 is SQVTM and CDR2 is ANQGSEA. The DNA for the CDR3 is TGCAGCGCGGACAGTAGCACAGATACGCAGTATTTT. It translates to CSADSSTDTQYF.

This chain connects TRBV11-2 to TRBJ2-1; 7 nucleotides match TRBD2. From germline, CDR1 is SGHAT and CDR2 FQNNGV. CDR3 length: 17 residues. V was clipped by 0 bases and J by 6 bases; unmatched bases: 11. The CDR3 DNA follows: TGTGCCAGCAGCTTAGAAGTTGGCGGGAGTCCTCGCAATGAGCAGTTCTTC. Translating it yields CASSLEVGGSPRNEQFF. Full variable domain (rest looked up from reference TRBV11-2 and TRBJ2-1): EAGVAQSPRYKIIEKRQSVAFWCNPISGHATLYWYQQILGQGPKLLIQFQNNGVVDDSQLPKDRFSAERLKGVDSTLKIQPAKLEDSAVYLCASSLEVGGSPRNEQFFGPGTRLTVL.

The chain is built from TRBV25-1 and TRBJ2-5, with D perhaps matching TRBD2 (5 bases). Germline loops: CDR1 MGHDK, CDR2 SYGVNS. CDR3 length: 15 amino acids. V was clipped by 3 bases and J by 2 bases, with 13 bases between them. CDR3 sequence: CASSDPLRVQETQYF. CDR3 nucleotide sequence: TGTGCCAGCAGTGATCCCCTGAGGGTACAAGAGACCCAGTACTTC.

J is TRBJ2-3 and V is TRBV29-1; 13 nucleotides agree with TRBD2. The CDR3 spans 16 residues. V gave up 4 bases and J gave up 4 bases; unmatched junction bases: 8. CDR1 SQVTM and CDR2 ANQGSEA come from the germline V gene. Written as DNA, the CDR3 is TGCAGCGTTGGAGGGGGGACTAGCGGGATTGCAGATACGCAGTATTTT. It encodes CSVGGGTSGIADTQYF.

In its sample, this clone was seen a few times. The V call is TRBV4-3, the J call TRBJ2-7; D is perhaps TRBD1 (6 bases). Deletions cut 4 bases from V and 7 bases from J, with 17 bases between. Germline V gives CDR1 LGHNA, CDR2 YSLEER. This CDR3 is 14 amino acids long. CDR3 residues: CASSPDSSRGEQYF. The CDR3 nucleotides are TGCGCCAGCAGCCCGGACAGTAGCCGAGGGGAGCAGTACTTC.

For the CDR3, the DNA is TGTGCCAGCCAAAAAGGGGGGTCCTACAATGAGCAGTTCTTC. This codes for CASQKGGSYNEQFF. The J gene is TRBJ2-1, the V gene TRBV28, with D perhaps matching TRBD1 or TRBD2 (6 bases each). This CDR3 spans 14 amino acids. Between the trimmed V and J ends, which lost 8 bases and 1 base, there was a span of 12 bases. Germline V gene sequence: CDR1 MDHEN, CDR2 SYDVKM.

CDR3 sequence (DNA): TGCGCCAGCAGCCCAGGACAGGCCTATGGCTACACCTTC. This sequence encodes CASSPGQAYGYTF. The genes are TRBV5-1 and TRBJ1-2; 7 bases line up with TRBD1. CDR1 and CDR2 (germline): SGHRS, YFSETQ. This CDR3 region has 13 residues. V shed 4 bases, J shed 4 bases, and the junction held 4 bases outside the gene matches.

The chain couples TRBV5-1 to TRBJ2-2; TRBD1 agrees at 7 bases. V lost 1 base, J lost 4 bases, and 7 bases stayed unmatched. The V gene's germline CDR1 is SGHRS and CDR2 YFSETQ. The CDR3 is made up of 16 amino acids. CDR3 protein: CASSLRTTGSTGELFF. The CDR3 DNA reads TGCGCCAGCAGCTTGCGAACGACAGGGAGCACCGGGGAGCTGTTTTTT.

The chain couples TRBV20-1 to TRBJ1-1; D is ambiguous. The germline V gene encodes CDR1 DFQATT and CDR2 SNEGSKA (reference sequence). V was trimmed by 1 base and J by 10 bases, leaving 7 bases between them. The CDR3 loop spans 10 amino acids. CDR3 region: CSARGRSAFF. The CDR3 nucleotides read TGCAGTGCTAGAGGACGTTCAGCTTTCTTT.

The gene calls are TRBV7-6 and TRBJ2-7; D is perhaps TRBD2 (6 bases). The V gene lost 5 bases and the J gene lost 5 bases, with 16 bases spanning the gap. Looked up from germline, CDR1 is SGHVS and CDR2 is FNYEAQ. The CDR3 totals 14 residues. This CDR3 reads CASSAGRRIDEQYF. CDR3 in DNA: TGTGCCAGCAGCGCGGGGCGGAGAATCGACGAGCAGTACTTC.

CDR3 in amino acids: CASSLIPGPQETQYF. The CDR3 nucleotides read TGTGCCAGCAGCTTAATTCCGGGTCCCCAAGAGACCCAGTACTTC. The chain recombines TRBV7-3 with TRBJ2-5; no firm D call. In germline, CDR1 is SGHTA, CDR2 FQGTGA. The CDR3 has 15 residues. V lost 1 base and J 1 base, leaving 10 bases between the germline ends.

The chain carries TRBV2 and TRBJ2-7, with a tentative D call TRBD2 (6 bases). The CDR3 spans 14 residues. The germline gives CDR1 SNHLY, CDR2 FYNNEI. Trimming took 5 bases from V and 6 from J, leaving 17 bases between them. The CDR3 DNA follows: TGTGCCAGCAGTTTAGTTACCCCGGAGGGCGAGCAGTACTTC. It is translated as CASSLVTPEGEQYF.